This T cell receptor beta chain originates from a study of blood T cell repertoires in COVID-19. Study details: PBMCs, B-cell-depleted T cells, or T cells were the source of the cDNA or gDNA that made up the material.

Original processing notes: It was from reference gene primer amplification that nucleated cell counts were estimated. Assay used: immunoSEQ multiplex PCR; TCRdb lists only in-frame clones, some missing. The D gene and trimming were derived from the DNA, and the V and J assignments and clone size from that table. The sample carries some 30,000 clones, around 90% recorded once. The CDR3 is 13 residues long. V was pared by 3 bases and J by 7 bases, with 4 bases of the junction left unmatched. The germline gives CDR1 MNHNS, CDR2 SASEGT. Sequenced material: peripheral blood. V and J are TRBV6-1 and TRBJ1-2; 8 bases match TRBD1. This TCR was sampled from a human donor in a cohort sampled during active COVID-19. CDR3 DNA: TGTGCCAGCAGTGACAGGACAGGGTCTGGCTACACCTTC. It encodes CASSDRTGSGYTF.